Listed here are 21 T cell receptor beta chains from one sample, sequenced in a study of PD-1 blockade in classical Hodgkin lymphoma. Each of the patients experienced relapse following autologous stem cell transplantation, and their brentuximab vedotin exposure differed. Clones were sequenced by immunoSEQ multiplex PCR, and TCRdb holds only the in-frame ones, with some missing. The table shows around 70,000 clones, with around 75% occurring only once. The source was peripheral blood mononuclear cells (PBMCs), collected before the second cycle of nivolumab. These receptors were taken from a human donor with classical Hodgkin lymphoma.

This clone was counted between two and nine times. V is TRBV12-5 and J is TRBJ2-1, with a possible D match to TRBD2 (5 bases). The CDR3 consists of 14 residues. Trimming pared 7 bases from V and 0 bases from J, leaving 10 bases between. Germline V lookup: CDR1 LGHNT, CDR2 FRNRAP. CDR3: CASVKGSSYNEQFF. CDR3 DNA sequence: TGTGCTAGTGTAAAAGGGAGCTCCTACAATGAGCAGTTCTTC.

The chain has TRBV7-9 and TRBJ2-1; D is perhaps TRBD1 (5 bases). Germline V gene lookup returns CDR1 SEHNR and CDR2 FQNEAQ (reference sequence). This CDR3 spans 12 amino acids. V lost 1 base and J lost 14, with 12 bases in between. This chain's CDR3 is CASSLGQFTEFF. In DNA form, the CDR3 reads TGTGCCAGCAGCTTAGGACAGTTCACGGAGTTCTTC.

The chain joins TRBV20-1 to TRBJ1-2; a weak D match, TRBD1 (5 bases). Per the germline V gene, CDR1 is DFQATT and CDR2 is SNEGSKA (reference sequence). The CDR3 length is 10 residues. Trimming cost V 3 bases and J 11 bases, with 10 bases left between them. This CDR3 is CSARAGRYTF. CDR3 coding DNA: TGCAGTGCTAGGGCAGGGAGGTACACCTTC.

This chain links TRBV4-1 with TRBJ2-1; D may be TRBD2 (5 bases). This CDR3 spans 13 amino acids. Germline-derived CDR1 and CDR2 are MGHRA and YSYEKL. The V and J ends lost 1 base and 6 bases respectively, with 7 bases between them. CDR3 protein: CASSQGLPNEQFF. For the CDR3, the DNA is TGCGCCAGCAGCCAAGGACTACCCAATGAGCAGTTCTTC.

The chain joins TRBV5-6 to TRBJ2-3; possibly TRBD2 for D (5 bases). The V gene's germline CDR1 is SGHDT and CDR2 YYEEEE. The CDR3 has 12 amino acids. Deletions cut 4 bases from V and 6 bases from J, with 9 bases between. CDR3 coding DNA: TGTGCCAGCAGCCGAGGAGGCGATACGCAGTATTTT. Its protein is CASSRGGDTQYF.

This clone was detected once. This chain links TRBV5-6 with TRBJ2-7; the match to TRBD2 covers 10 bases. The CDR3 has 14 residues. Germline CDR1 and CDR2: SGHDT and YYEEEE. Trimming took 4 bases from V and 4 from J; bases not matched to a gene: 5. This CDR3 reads CASSRWTSGYEQYF. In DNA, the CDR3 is TGTGCCAGCAGCCGCTGGACTAGCGGATACGAGCAGTACTTC. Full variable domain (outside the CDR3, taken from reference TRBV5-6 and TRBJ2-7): DAGVTQSPTHLIKTRGQQVTLRCSPKSGHDTVSWYQQALGQGPQFIFQYYEEEERQRGNFPDRFSGHQFPNYSSELNVNALLLGDSALYLCASSRWTSGYEQYFGPGTRLTVT.

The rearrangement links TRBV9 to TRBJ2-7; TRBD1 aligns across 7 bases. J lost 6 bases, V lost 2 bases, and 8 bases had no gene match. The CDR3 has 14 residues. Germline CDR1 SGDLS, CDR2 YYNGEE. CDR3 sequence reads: CASSVRDRLGEQYF. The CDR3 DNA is TGTGCCAGCAGCGTCCGGGACAGACTTGGCGAGCAGTACTTC. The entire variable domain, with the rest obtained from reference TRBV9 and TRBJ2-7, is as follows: DSGVTQTPKHLITATGQRVTLRCSPRSGDLSVYWYQQSLDQGLQFLIQYYNGEERAKGNILERFSAQQFPDLHSELNLSSLELGDSALYFCASSVRDRLGEQYFGPGTRLTVT.

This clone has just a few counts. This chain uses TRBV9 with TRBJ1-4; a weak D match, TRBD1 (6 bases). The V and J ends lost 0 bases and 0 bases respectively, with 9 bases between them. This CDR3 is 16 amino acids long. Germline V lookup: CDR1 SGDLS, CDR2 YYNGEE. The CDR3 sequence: CASSVGEGATNEKLFF. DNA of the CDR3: TGTGCCAGCAGCGTAGGGGAGGGGGCAACTAATGAAAAACTGTTTTTT.

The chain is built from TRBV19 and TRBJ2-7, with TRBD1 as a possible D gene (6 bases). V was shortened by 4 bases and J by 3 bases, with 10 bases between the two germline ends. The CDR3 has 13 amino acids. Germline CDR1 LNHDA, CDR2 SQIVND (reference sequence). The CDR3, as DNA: TGTGCCAGTAGTACCGAACAGGGCTACGAGCAGTACTTC. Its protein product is CASSTEQGYEQYF.

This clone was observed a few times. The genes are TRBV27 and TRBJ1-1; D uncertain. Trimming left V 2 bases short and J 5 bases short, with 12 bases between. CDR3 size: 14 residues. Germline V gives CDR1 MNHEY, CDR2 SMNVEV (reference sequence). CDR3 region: CASSLGLGGTEAFF. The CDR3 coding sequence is TGTGCCAGCAGTTTAGGGCTCGGAGGGACTGAAGCTTTCTTT.

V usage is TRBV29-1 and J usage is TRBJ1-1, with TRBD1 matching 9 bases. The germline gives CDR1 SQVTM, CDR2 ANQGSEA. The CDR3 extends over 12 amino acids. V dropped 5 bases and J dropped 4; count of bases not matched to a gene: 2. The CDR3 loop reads CSVQQGATEAFF. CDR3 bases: TGCAGCGTTCAACAGGGGGCCACTGAAGCTTTCTTT.

The CDR3 loop reads CATSPGLMNTEAFF. DNA for the CDR3: TGTGCCACCTCCCCCGGCCTCATGAACACTGAAGCTTTCTTT. The rearrangement links TRBV10-3 to TRBJ1-1; D is undetermined. This CDR3 has 14 amino acids. Germline values: CDR1 ENHRY, CDR2 SYGVKD. V lost 10 bases to trimming and J lost 0 bases, with 15 bases between them.

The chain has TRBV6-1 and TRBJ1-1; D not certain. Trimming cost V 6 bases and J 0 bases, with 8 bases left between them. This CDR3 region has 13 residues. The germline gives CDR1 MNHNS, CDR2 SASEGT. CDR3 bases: TGTGCCAGCAGAATAGTGATGAACACTGAAGCTTTCTTT. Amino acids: CASRIVMNTEAFF.

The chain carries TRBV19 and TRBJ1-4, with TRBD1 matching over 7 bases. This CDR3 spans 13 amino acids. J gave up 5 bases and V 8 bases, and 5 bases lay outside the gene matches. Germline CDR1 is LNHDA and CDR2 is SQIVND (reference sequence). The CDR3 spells CASGKQGNEKLFF. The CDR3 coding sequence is TGTGCCAGTGGGAAACAGGGGAATGAAAAACTGTTTTTT.

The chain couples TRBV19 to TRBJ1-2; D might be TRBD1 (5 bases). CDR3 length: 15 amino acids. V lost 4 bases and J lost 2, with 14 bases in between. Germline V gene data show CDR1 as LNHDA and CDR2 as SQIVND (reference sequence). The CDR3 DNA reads TGTGCCAGTAGTACGCGATCTGACAGCAACTATGGCTACACCTTC. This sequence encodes CASSTRSDSNYGYTF.

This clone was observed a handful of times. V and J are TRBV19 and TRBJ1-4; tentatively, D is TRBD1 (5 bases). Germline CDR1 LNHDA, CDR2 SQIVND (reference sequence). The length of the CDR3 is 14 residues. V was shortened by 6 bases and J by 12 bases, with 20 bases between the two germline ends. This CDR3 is CASSAGQIPGELFF. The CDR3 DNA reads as TGTGCCAGTAGCGCGGGGCAGATCCCCGGAGAACTGTTTTTT.

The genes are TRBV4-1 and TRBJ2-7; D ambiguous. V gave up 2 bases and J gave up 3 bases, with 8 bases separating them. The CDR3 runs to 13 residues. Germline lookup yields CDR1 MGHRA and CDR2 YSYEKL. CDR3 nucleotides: TGCGCCAGCAGCCAACCTGGGCTCTACGAGCAGTACTTC. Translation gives CASSQPGLYEQYF.

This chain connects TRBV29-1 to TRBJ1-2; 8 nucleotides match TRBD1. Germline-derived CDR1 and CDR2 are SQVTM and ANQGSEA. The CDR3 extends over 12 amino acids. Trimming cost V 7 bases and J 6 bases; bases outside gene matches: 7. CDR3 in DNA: TGCAGCGGTGGACAGGGTAGGAATGGCTACACCTTC. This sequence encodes CSGGQGRNGYTF.

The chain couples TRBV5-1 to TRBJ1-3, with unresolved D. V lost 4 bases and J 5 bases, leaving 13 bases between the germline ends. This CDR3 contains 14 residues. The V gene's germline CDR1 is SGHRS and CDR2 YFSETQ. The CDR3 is CASSPLGSRNTIYF. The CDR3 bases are TGCGCCAGCAGCCCCCTTGGATCGAGAAACACCATATATTTT. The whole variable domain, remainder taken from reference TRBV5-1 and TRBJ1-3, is KAGVTQTPRYLIKTRGQQVTLSCSPISGHRSVSWYQQTPGQGLQFLFEYFSETQRNKGNFPGRFSGRQFSNSRSEMNVSTLELGDSALYLCASSPLGSRNTIYFGEGSWLTVV.

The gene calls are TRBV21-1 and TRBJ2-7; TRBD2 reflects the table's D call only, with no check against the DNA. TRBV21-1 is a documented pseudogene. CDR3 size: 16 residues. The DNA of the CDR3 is TGTGCCAGCCCCCCCAGGGAGCGGGAGTGCCCCTACGAGCAGTACTTC. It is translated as CASPPRERECPYEQYF.

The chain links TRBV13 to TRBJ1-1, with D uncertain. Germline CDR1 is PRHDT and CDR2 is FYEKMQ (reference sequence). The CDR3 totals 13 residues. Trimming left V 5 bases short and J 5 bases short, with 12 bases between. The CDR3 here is CASSPTEGTEAFF. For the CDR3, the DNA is TGTGCCAGCAGCCCTACAGAGGGAACTGAAGCTTTCTTT. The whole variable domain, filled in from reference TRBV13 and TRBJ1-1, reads AAGVIQSPRHLIKEKRETATLKCYPIPRHDTVYWYQQGPGQDPQFLISFYEKMQSDKGSIPDRFSAQQFSDYHSELNMSSLELGDSALYFCASSPTEGTEAFFGQGTRLTVV.